This entry lists 10 T cell receptor beta chains sequenced from one sample in a study of cytomegalovirus exposure and HLA in healthy donors. PCR amplification relied on 60 Vbeta primers (plus 13 Jbeta primers). TCRdb's copy holds only in-frame clones and misses some; the assay was immunoSEQ multiplex PCR. The data include fewer than 45,000 clones; the top ten clones carry roughly 1.8%. Sequenced: PBMCs. Source of these receptors: a woman aged 25-40 years in good health and CMV-seronegative.

The V call is TRBV6-5, the J call TRBJ1-2; no reliable D call. Trimming removed 7 bases at V and 4 bases at J, with 19 bases between. This CDR3 is 15 amino acids long. From germline, CDR1 is MNHEY and CDR2 SVGAGI. CDR3 in amino acids: CASIGRLTRGYGYTF. The CDR3 coding sequence is TGTGCCAGCATTGGCAGGCTCACCCGGGGCTATGGCTACACCTTC.

The V call is TRBV10-1, the J call TRBJ2-1, with TRBD2 matching 11 bases. Germline CDR1 reads WNHNN; CDR2 reads SYGVQD (reference sequence). The CDR3 is made up of 13 amino acids. The ends lost 9 bases at V and 3 bases at J; junction bases unmatched: 1. CDR3 in amino acids: CASTSGSYNEQFF. CDR3 DNA sequence: TGCGCCAGTACTAGCGGGAGCTACAATGAGCAGTTCTTC.

The chain combines TRBV4-1 with TRBJ2-1, with a tentative D call TRBD2 (7 bases). The CDR3 contains 17 residues. V lost 3 bases, J lost 3 bases, and 18 bases lay in between. Germline V lookup: CDR1 MGHRA, CDR2 YSYEKL. This CDR3 is CASSQRGGPEGYNEQFF. CDR3 DNA: TGCGCCAGCAGCCAGAGGGGGGGGCCAGAGGGCTACAATGAGCAGTTCTTC.

V usage is TRBV6-1 and J usage is TRBJ2-7; 9 nucleotides line up with TRBD1. The CDR3 contains 14 residues. V was clipped by 5 bases and J by 3 bases; unmatched bases: 5. Per the germline V gene, CDR1 is MNHNS and CDR2 is SASEGT. For the CDR3, the DNA is TGTGCCAGCAGTCCCCGACAGGGGGACTACGAGCAGTACTTC. It is translated as CASSPRQGDYEQYF.

The rearrangement uses TRBV2 and TRBJ2-7; D is unclear. Trimming removed 7 bases at V and 4 bases at J, with 11 bases between. The V gene's germline CDR1 is SNHLY and CDR2 FYNNEI. This CDR3 has 12 residues. CDR3 bases: TGTGCCAGCACCCGCGGTGCGTACGAGCAGTACTTC. It codes for CASTRGAYEQYF.

The J gene is TRBJ1-5, the V gene TRBV28, with D maybe TRBD1 (5 bases). Trimming cost V 6 bases and J 4 bases, with 19 bases left between them. The germline gives CDR1 MDHEN, CDR2 SYDVKM. This CDR3 spans 16 amino acids. Here the CDR3 DNA reads TGTGCCAGCAGGCCCACAGGCCGTGGGGTTAATCAGCCCCAGCATTTT. It codes for CASRPTGRGVNQPQHF.

The rearrangement links TRBV9 to TRBJ2-3; D gene ambiguous. This CDR3 is 13 amino acids long. Germline V gene lookup returns CDR1 SGDLS and CDR2 YYNGEE. V lost 3 bases and J lost 1, with 6 bases in between. The CDR3 nucleotides read TGTGCCAGCAGCGGTACACGCACAGATACGCAGTATTTT. Translated, it gives CASSGTRTDTQYF.

The chain has TRBV2 and TRBJ2-5, with TRBD1 matching 7 bases. CDR1 and CDR2 (germline): SNHLY, FYNNEI. This CDR3 has 14 residues. V lost 6 bases and J lost 4; bases outside the gene matches: 8. The CDR3 loop reads CASRLDRAGETQYF. The CDR3 nucleotides read TGTGCCAGCAGATTAGACAGGGCGGGAGAGACCCAGTACTTC.

The chain links TRBV29-1 to TRBJ2-1; TRBD1 agrees at 10 bases. Germline V gene lookup returns CDR1 SQVTM and CDR2 ANQGSEA. The CDR3 covers 13 residues. DNA for the CDR3: TGCAGTGTCCCGGACAGGGGGAACAATGAGCAGTTCTTC. It codes for CSVPDRGNNEQFF.

This chain joins TRBV19 and TRBJ1-1, with 8 bases matching TRBD1. The germline gives CDR1 LNHDA, CDR2 SQIVND (reference sequence). CDR3 length equals 15 residues. J gave up 0 bases and V 3 bases, and 3 bases lay outside the gene matches. The CDR3 region has the DNA TGTGCCAGTAGTATGCGACAGGGGTTGAACACTGAAGCTTTCTTT. Amino acids: CASSMRQGLNTEAFF.